The 17 T cell receptor beta chains below were found in one sample sequenced in a study of blood T cells in healthy people across ages. A second roughly 7 to 11 cycle PCR used barcoded and J-beta primers. Using its own MiXCR run on the 5' RACE reads, TCRdb lists one record per CDR3 protein. The sample lists approximately 810,000 distinct CDR3 sequences; about 30% were seen once. Sequenced: blood. The receptors were gathered from a woman of 80 years or more in good health.

This clonotype showed up many times. This sequence joins TRBV5-1 and TRBJ2-1; TRBD1 aligns across 8 bases. The ends lost 4 bases at V and 5 bases at J; junction bases unmatched: 11. Germline V gene sequence: CDR1 SGHRS, CDR2 YFSETQ. The CDR3 is made up of 16 amino acids. The DNA of the CDR3 is TGCGCCAGCAGCCGGTTTGGCAGGGGGCTCAACAATGAGCAGTTCTTC. Encoded protein: CASSRFGRGLNNEQFF.

This clonotype is a singleton in its sample. This rearrangement joins TRBV7-9 to TRBJ1-1; D perhaps matches TRBD1 (5 bases). CDR1 and CDR2 from the germline V gene are SEHNR and FQNEAQ (reference sequence). The V gene lost 4 bases and the J gene lost 0 bases, with 9 bases spanning the gap. The CDR3 spans 14 residues. CDR3 in amino acids: CASSCDSLNTEAFF. CDR3 coding DNA: TGTGCCAGCAGCTGTGACAGCCTGAACACTGAAGCTTTCTTT.

This clonotype was counted many times. The V call is TRBV18, the J call TRBJ2-1, with 7 bases matching TRBD1. The CDR3 has 13 amino acids. The V and J ends lost 5 bases and 3 bases, in that order; junction bases with no gene match: 1. Germline V gene lookup returns CDR1 KGHSH and CDR2 LQKENI. As DNA, the CDR3 is TGTGCCAGCTCAAGACAGGGCTACAATGAGCAGTTCTTC. Amino acids: CASSRQGYNEQFF.

This clonotype was picked up many times. The rearrangement joins TRBV6-2 or TRBV6-3 to TRBJ2-6, with a weak D call TRBD1 (5 bases). Germline V gene data show CDR1 as MNHEY and CDR2 as SVGEGT. The V and J ends lost 2 bases and 3 bases respectively, with 11 bases between them. The CDR3 has 16 amino acids. The CDR3 nucleotides read TGTGCCAGCAGTTACCCTCGCAGGGTTGGGGCCAACGTCCTGACTTTC. Translated: CASSYPRRVGANVLTF.

A remark on this clonotype: With a much larger clone just one base away, this may be a read error. The gene calls are TRBV12-3 or TRBV12-4 and TRBJ2-1; the match to TRBD2 covers 9 bases. The CDR3 spans 13 residues. Trimming took 6 bases from V and 6 from J; bases not matched to a gene: 3. The chain's CDR3 is CASRRGGANEQFF. The CDR3 region has the DNA TGTGCCAGCAGGCGGGGGGGCGCCAATGAGCAGTTCTTC.

V gene TRBV6-6 combines with J gene TRBJ1-4; D ambiguous. In germline, CDR1 is MNHNY, CDR2 SVGAGI (reference sequence). Trimming cost V 6 bases and J 3 bases, with 14 bases left between them. The CDR3 length is 15 residues. The CDR3 nucleotides read TGTGCCAGCAGCGTGGCGGGTCGAGCTAATGAAAAACTGTTTTTT. This translates into CASSVAGRANEKLFF.

This clonotype has just a few counts. The V call is TRBV20-1, the J call TRBJ2-1; D gene uncertain. The CDR3 spans 12 residues. Germline CDR1 is DFQATT and CDR2 is SNEGSKA (reference sequence). Written as DNA, the CDR3 is TGCAGGGCTCCCTCACAGTACAATGAGCAGTTCTTC. Its protein is CRAPSQYNEQFF.

This clonotype came up many times. This sequence joins TRBV2 and TRBJ2-7, with D unclear. CDR3 length equals 14 residues. The V and J ends lost 6 bases and 0 bases respectively, with 12 bases between them. Germline V gene data show CDR1 as SNHLY and CDR2 as FYNNEI. The CDR3 DNA follows: TGTGCCAGCAGGATGACACAAACCTCCTACGAGCAGTACTTC. Translation: CASRMTQTSYEQYF.

This clonotype was observed at least ten times. With a much larger clone just one base away, this may be a read error. The genes are TRBV6-5 and TRBJ1-2; D is undetermined. The CDR3 consists of 14 residues. Trimming took 6 bases from V and 8 from J, leaving 19 bases between them. Germline V gives CDR1 MNHEY, CDR2 SVGAGI. CDR3 in DNA: TGTGCCAGCAGGCCCAGAGGAGGGCGGGGAGGCTACACCTTC. It specifies CASRPRGGRGGYTF.

With regard to this clonotype: Relative to the germline gene, one junction end is altered; a read error may explain this. In DNA form, the CDR3 reads TGTGCCAGCAGACCAGCAGGCTCTGGAAGCACCATATATTTT. It translates to CASRPAGSGSTIYF. The V call is TRBV25-1, the J call TRBJ1-3, with unresolved D. Germline-derived CDR1 and CDR2 are MGHDK and SYGVNS. This CDR3 spans 14 amino acids.

This chain connects TRBV20-1 to TRBJ2-7, with 8 bases matching TRBD2. J lost 0 bases, V lost 5 bases, and 3 bases had no gene match. The CDR3 loop spans 13 amino acids. The germline CDR1 and CDR2 sequences are DFQATT and SNEGSKA (reference sequence). CDR3 nucleotides: TGCAGTGCTCACAGCGGGAGCTCCTACGAGCAGTACTTC. Amino acid sequence: CSAHSGSSYEQYF.

This clonotype was seen many times. CDR3 protein: CASSPRQKTDTQYF. The CDR3 region has the DNA TGTGCCAGCAGCCCCCGACAGAAAACAGATACGCAGTATTTT. J is TRBJ2-3 and V is TRBV7-2; D perhaps matches TRBD1 (5 bases). Trimming took 5 bases from V and 3 from J, leaving 12 bases between them. Germline CDR1 SGHTA, CDR2 FQGNSA. The CDR3 consists of 14 residues.

The rearrangement links TRBV12-3 or TRBV12-4 to TRBJ2-1; 10 positions agree with TRBD2. The V and J ends lost 5 bases and 4 bases, in that order; junction bases with no gene match: 2. CDR3 length equals 14 residues. This CDR3 is CASSTSGMYNEQFF. The CDR3 DNA reads as TGTGCCAGCAGTACTAGCGGGATGTACAATGAGCAGTTCTTC.

The chain uses TRBV5-1 and TRBJ2-5; the D gene is possibly TRBD2 (7 bases). The CDR3 contains 15 residues. The germline gives CDR1 SGHRS, CDR2 YFSETQ. V was clipped by 0 bases and J by 6 bases, with 15 bases between them. The CDR3 region is CASSLVGGAVKTQYF. DNA for the CDR3: TGCGCCAGCAGCTTGGTTGGGGGGGCCGTCAAGACCCAGTACTTC.

This clonotype was observed a handful of times. The chain recombines TRBV7-9 with TRBJ2-2, with D possibly matching TRBD1 (5 bases). Trimming took off 2 bases at V and 3 bases at J, with 7 bases between the two ends. The CDR3 runs 14 residues. Germline CDR1 reads SEHNR; CDR2 reads FQNEAQ (reference sequence). The CDR3 sequence is CASSLSRDTGELFF. CDR3 in DNA: TGTGCCAGCAGCTTATCCAGGGACACCGGGGAGCTGTTTTTT.

The gene calls are TRBV7-9 and TRBJ1-1; D not resolved. The CDR3 consists of 14 residues. V was trimmed by 3 bases and J by 6 bases, leaving 14 bases between them. Germline CDR1 and CDR2: SEHNR and FQNEAQ (reference sequence). The chain's CDR3 is CASSLEALVAEAFF. The CDR3 DNA sequence: TGTGCCAGCAGCTTGGAAGCGTTAGTCGCTGAAGCTTTCTTT.

Points on this clonotype: This sequence may be a read error, since a much larger clone differs from it by one base. V gene TRBV4-1 combines with J gene TRBJ2-7, with D tentatively TRBD2 (6 bases). Germline V gene lookup returns CDR1 MGHRA and CDR2 YSYEKL. This CDR3 is 15 amino acids long. V dropped 0 bases and J dropped 7 bases, with 16 bases sitting between them. CDR3 region: CASSQERAGRNEQYF. In DNA form, the CDR3 reads TGCGCCAGCAGCCAAGAACGAGCAGGGAGGAATGAGCAGTACTTC.